Below are 4 T cell receptor beta chains sequenced from a single sample in a study of T-cell reconstitution after alpha-beta-depleted transplantation in children. Researchers prepared the TCRbeta library using unique molecular identifiers, the study reports. MiXCR, applied by TCRdb to the PCR reads, yields one record per CDR3 protein. The sample lists approximately 400,000 distinct CDR3 sequences, 9.5% to 13% occurring once. The sample here was PBMCs from the stem cell graft donor, taken from the stem cell graft. The source of these receptors is a human donor who donated a stem cell graft to a child with acute myeloid leukemia.

The chain couples TRBV7-9 to TRBJ2-1; no reliable D call. V lost 0 bases and J 0 bases, leaving 9 bases between the germline ends. The CDR3 runs 16 residues. CDR1 SEHNR and CDR2 FQNEAQ come from the germline V gene (reference sequence). CDR3 DNA: TGTGCCAGCAGCTTAGCGGCAGGAAACTCCTACAATGAGCAGTTCTTC. It is translated as CASSLAAGNSYNEQFF.

V gene TRBV6-5 combines with J gene TRBJ2-6; 8 positions match TRBD1. The V and J ends lost 0 bases and 8 bases, in that order; junction bases with no gene match: 6. Germline CDR1 and CDR2: MNHEY and SVGAGI. The CDR3 has 16 residues. The CDR3 spells CASSYSPGGATNVLTF. CDR3 coding DNA: TGTGCCAGCAGTTACTCTCCAGGGGGCGCGACCAACGTCCTGACTTTC.

Concerning this clonotype: A much larger clone lies a single base off, so this may be a read error. V gene TRBV5-6 combines with J gene TRBJ2-2; no definite D call. Germline CDR1 SGHDT, CDR2 YYEEEE. The CDR3 consists of 12 residues. This chain's CDR3 is CASSWNAGELFF. The DNA for the CDR3 is TGTGCCAGCAGCTGGAACGCCGGGGAGCTGTTTTTT. The whole variable domain, filled in from reference TRBV5-6 and TRBJ2-2, reads DAGVTQSPTHLIKTRGQQVTLRCSPKSGHDTVSWYQQALGQGPQFIFQYYEEEERQRGNFPDRFSGHQFPNYSSELNVNALLLGDSALYLCASSWNAGELFFGEGSRLTVL.

Only a few counts were recorded for this clonotype. The genes are TRBV7-2 and TRBJ2-3; D is ambiguous. This CDR3 is 14 amino acids long. Germline V gene data show CDR1 as SGHTA and CDR2 as FQGNSA. The V and J ends lost 1 base and 6 bases respectively, with 11 bases between them. The DNA for the CDR3 is TGTGCCAGCAGCTTAGGGTACGGCTTGGATACGCAGTATTTT. Translation: CASSLGYGLDTQYF.